These 27 T cell receptor beta chains came from one sample sequenced in a study of early T cells in non-severe SARS-CoV-2 infection. From the 5' RACE reads, TCRdb called clonotypes with MiXCR, one entry per CDR3 protein. The data show approximately 65,000 distinct CDR3 sequences, with under 15% seen just once and around 4% held by the top ten. Sequencing input: whole blood. The receptor source for this set is an adult who was a healthcare worker with PCR-confirmed SARS-CoV-2 infection or an uninfected control (not recorded which).

The chain links TRBV12-3 or TRBV12-4 to TRBJ2-1; D is possibly TRBD1 or TRBD2 (5 bases each). V lost 5 bases to trimming and J lost 8 bases, with 25 bases between them. The CDR3 length is 17 residues. CDR3 sequence: CASSRTRGVDLQDEQFF. CDR3 DNA: TGTGCCAGCAGTCGGACTCGGGGTGTCGACCTACAGGATGAGCAGTTCTTC.

This clonotype was seen ten or more times. This chain uses TRBV11-2 with TRBJ1-6, with D possibly TRBD1 on 5 matching bases. Deletions cut 0 bases from V and 9 bases from J, with 15 bases between. The V gene's germline CDR1 is SGHAT and CDR2 FQNNGV. This CDR3 has 16 amino acids. The CDR3 bases are TGTGCCAGCAGCTTAGAGACAGCCAGAGCGGGTTCACCCCTCCACTTT. It yields the protein CASSLETARAGSPLHF.

This clonotype has more than one count but fewer than ten. The chain joins TRBV7-2 to TRBJ2-1; TRBD1 is a possible D gene (5 bases). The CDR3 covers 15 residues. V lost 5 bases to trimming and J lost 0 bases, with 11 bases between them. The germline V gene has CDR1 SGHTA and CDR2 FQGNSA. CDR3 loop: CASSPPGRSYNEQFF. Written as DNA, the CDR3 is TGTGCCAGCAGCCCACCAGGGCGCTCCTACAATGAGCAGTTCTTC.

The rearrangement links TRBV7-2 to TRBJ2-5; TRBD2 matches at 8 bases. Germline V CDR1 and CDR2: SGHTA, FQGNSA. J gave up 2 bases and V 0 bases, and 8 bases lay outside the gene matches. This CDR3 has 17 amino acids. CDR3 nucleotides: TGTGCCAGCAGCTTAGCAGGCGGGGGGAGACTTCAAGAGACCCAGTACTTC. This encodes CASSLAGGGRLQETQYF. Drawing the rest from reference TRBV7-2 and TRBJ2-5, the complete variable domain is GAGVSQSPSNKVTEKGKDVELRCDPISGHTALYWYRQSLGQGLEFLIYFQGNSAPDKSGLPSDRFSAERTGGSVSTLTIQRTQQEDSAVYLCASSLAGGGRLQETQYFGPGTRLLVL.

This clonotype was recorded many times. The V and J genes are TRBV3-1 and TRBJ2-1; D unresolved. Trimming took off 3 bases at V and 2 bases at J, with 8 bases between the two ends. CDR3 length: 14 residues. Per the germline V gene, CDR1 is LGHDT and CDR2 is YNNKEL (reference sequence). This CDR3 reads CASSQDRAYNEQFF. The CDR3 bases are TGTGCCAGCAGCCAGGACCGCGCCTACAATGAGCAGTTCTTC.

The chain is built from TRBV20-1 and TRBJ1-6, with a tentative D call TRBD1 (5 bases). The CDR3 extends over 15 amino acids. Between the trimmed V and J ends, which lost 0 bases and 7 bases, there was a span of 13 bases. Germline V CDR1 and CDR2: DFQATT, SNEGSKA (reference sequence). CDR3 region: CSARDIGQGNSPLHF. Here the CDR3 DNA reads TGCAGTGCTAGAGATATCGGGCAGGGCAATTCACCCCTCCACTTT.

V usage is TRBV6-4 and J usage is TRBJ1-2; D not resolved. The CDR3 spans 13 residues. V lost 5 bases and J lost 4, with 11 bases in between. Germline V gene sequence: CDR1 MRHNA, CDR2 SNTAGT. Here the CDR3 reads CASSPAPFYGYTF. The CDR3 bases are TGTGCCAGCAGTCCCGCTCCCTTCTATGGCTACACCTTC.

This clonotype was recorded at least ten times. This chain uses TRBV7-9 with TRBJ1-5; 10 bases agree with TRBD1. Looked up from germline, CDR1 is SEHNR and CDR2 is FQNEAQ (reference sequence). The J segment lost 4 bases and the V segment lost 5 bases, leaving 2 bases of the junction unmatched. The length of the CDR3 is 14 residues. The CDR3 loop reads CASSQGQGNQPQHF. The CDR3 nucleotides read TGTGCCAGCAGCCAGGGACAGGGGAATCAGCCCCAGCATTTT.

This clonotype was counted at least ten times. The genes are TRBV6-4 and TRBJ1-2; 7 positions match TRBD1. The CDR3 is made up of 14 amino acids. After removal of 0 bases from V and 8 bases from J, the junction contained 6 bases not matched to a gene. Germline lookup yields CDR1 MRHNA and CDR2 SNTAGT. CDR3 nucleotides: TGTGCCAGCAGTGACTCCGAGACAGGGACCGGCTACACCTTC. Its protein product is CASSDSETGTGYTF.

For this clonotype: A junction end diverges from the germline sequence, so it may reflect a read error. The rearrangement joins TRBV29-1 to TRBJ2-7; possibly TRBD1 or TRBD2 for D (5 bases each). This CDR3 comprises 15 residues. Germline CDR1 and CDR2: SQVTM and ANQGSEA. The CDR3 loop is CSVEGTSTRIHEQYF. CDR3 coding DNA: TGCAGCGTGGAAGGGACCTCGACGAGGATCCACGAGCAGTACTTC.

This chain connects TRBV6-1 to TRBJ2-2, with D possibly TRBD1 on 5 matching bases. Trimming cost V 2 bases and J 3 bases, with 10 bases left between them. Germline V gives CDR1 MNHNS, CDR2 SASEGT. This CDR3 spans 15 amino acids. The CDR3 coding sequence is TGTGCCAGCAGTGAAAGTTCAGGGTACACCGGGGAGCTGTTTTTT. It codes for CASSESSGYTGELFF.

The table lists this clonotype with many counts. V usage is TRBV20-1 and J usage is TRBJ2-3; 14 positions match TRBD2. The CDR3 has 16 residues. From germline, CDR1 is DFQATT and CDR2 SNEGSKA (reference sequence). V gave up 6 bases and J gave up 2 bases; unmatched junction bases: 7. CDR3: CSARLAGGIFTDTQYF. For the CDR3, the DNA is TGCAGTGCGAGACTAGCGGGGGGGATCTTCACAGATACGCAGTATTTT.

This clonotype was seen a few times. V gene TRBV6-6 combines with J gene TRBJ1-3; D uncertain. Germline lookup yields CDR1 MNHNY and CDR2 SVGAGI (reference sequence). CDR3 length equals 13 residues. V was shortened by 2 bases and J by 0 bases, with 2 bases between the two germline ends. Here the CDR3 reads CASSYGSGNTIYF. Here the CDR3 DNA reads TGTGCCAGCAGTTACGGCTCTGGAAACACCATATATTTT.

This clonotype appeared a few times. The chain combines TRBV20-1 with TRBJ2-7; no reliable D call. V was shortened by 0 bases and J by 0 bases, with 12 bases between the two germline ends. Germline V gene lookup returns CDR1 DFQATT and CDR2 SNEGSKA (reference sequence). This CDR3 spans 15 amino acids. The CDR3 DNA follows: TGCAGTGCTAGAGATCTGGGCGGTCCCTCCTACGAGCAGTACTTC. Encoded protein: CSARDLGGPSYEQYF.

The chain couples TRBV4-1 to TRBJ2-5; tentative D call: TRBD2 (5 bases). Looked up from germline, CDR1 is MGHRA and CDR2 is YSYEKL. V gave up 0 bases and J gave up 5 bases, with 7 bases separating them. This CDR3 has 13 residues. The CDR3 coding sequence is TGCGCCAGCAGCCAAGACGGCGGGGAGACCCAGTACTTC. Residues: CASSQDGGETQYF.

The CDR3 reads CASSSKPPWTANTEAFF. DNA of the CDR3: TGTGCCAGCAGCTCTAAACCCCCCTGGACAGCGAACACTGAAGCTTTCTTT. This chain links TRBV7-6 with TRBJ1-1, with a possible D match to TRBD1 (6 bases). Trimming removed 4 bases at V and 1 base at J, with 19 bases between. The CDR3 has 17 residues. Germline V gene lookup returns CDR1 SGHVS and CDR2 FNYEAQ.

This clonotype was seen a handful of times. V gene TRBV5-1 combines with J gene TRBJ1-2; 7 bases are a match to TRBD1. Germline V gene lookup returns CDR1 SGHRS and CDR2 YFSETQ. The CDR3 is made up of 15 amino acids. Trimming cost V 4 bases and J 2 bases; bases outside gene matches: 8. The CDR3 reads CASSTGTVTNYGYTF. DNA for the CDR3: TGCGCCAGCAGCACCGGGACAGTAACCAACTATGGCTACACCTTC.

This chain links TRBV7-9 with TRBJ1-1; 7 bases are shared with TRBD1. The germline CDR1 and CDR2 sequences are SEHNR and FQNEAQ (reference sequence). The CDR3 is 15 amino acids. The V and J ends lost 3 bases and 4 bases, in that order; junction bases with no gene match: 8. DNA for the CDR3: TGTGCCAGCAGCTTCACAGGGGATGGTGGCACTGAAGCTTTCTTT. Translation: CASSFTGDGGTEAFF. The full variable domain, completed using reference TRBV7-9 and TRBJ1-1, is DTGVSQNPRHKITKRGQNVTFRCDPISEHNRLYWYRQTLGQGPEFLTYFQNEAQLEKSRLLSDRFSAERPKGSFSTLEIQRTEQGDSAMYLCASSFTGDGGTEAFFGQGTRLTVV.

The sample holds a few counts of this clonotype. The chain recombines TRBV30 with TRBJ1-1; unclear D gene. Germline loops: CDR1 GTSNPN, CDR2 SVGIG (reference sequence). There are 13 residues in the CDR3. Trimming cost V 3 bases and J 5 bases, with 13 bases left between them. The CDR3 loop reads CAWRGGGVTEAFF. CDR3 DNA sequence: TGTGCCTGGAGGGGCGGCGGGGTGACTGAAGCTTTCTTT. The variable domain in full, completed from reference TRBV30 and TRBJ1-1, reads SQTIHQWPATLVQPVGSPLSLECTVEGTSNPNLYWYRQAAGRGLQLLFYSVGIGQISSEVPQNLSASRPQDRQFILSSKKLLLSDSGFYLCAWRGGGVTEAFFGQGTRLTVV.

This clonotype was detected a few times. This rearrangement joins TRBV7-2 to TRBJ1-6; TRBD1 matches at 8 bases. Trimming cost V 4 bases and J 6 bases; bases outside gene matches: 5. Germline CDR1 reads SGHTA; CDR2 reads FQGNSA. There are 15 residues in the CDR3. The CDR3 DNA is TGTGCCAGCAGCTCCCAGGGGGCCGTTAATTCACCCCTCCACTTT. It codes for CASSSQGAVNSPLHF.

This clonotype was picked up many times. The rearrangement joins TRBV3-1 to TRBJ2-6; D could derive from TRBD1 or TRBD2 (5 bases each). Germline V gives CDR1 LGHDT, CDR2 YNNKEL (reference sequence). This CDR3 has 14 residues. V was cut by 4 bases and J by 2 bases, with 6 bases left in between. The CDR3 DNA reads TGTGCCAGCAGCCTGGGGGCTGGGGCCAACGTCCTGACTTTC. Its protein is CASSLGAGANVLTF.

The chain uses TRBV7-2 and TRBJ2-4; D possibly corresponds to TRBD1 (5 bases). In germline, CDR1 is SGHTA, CDR2 FQGNSA. The CDR3 contains 14 residues. V gave up 0 bases and J gave up 7 bases, with 10 bases separating them. CDR3 nucleotide sequence: TGTGCCAGCAGCTTAGCGGCAGGGAACAACATTCAGTACTTC. Protein product: CASSLAAGNNIQYF. The full variable domain, completed using reference TRBV7-2 and TRBJ2-4, is GAGVSQSPSNKVTEKGKDVELRCDPISGHTALYWYRQSLGQGLEFLIYFQGNSAPDKSGLPSDRFSAERTGGSVSTLTIQRTQQEDSAVYLCASSLAAGNNIQYFGAGTRLSVL.

This clonotype was recorded many times. V and J are TRBV6-5 and TRBJ2-7, with no clear D. The CDR3 contains 12 residues. Germline V gene data show CDR1 as MNHEY and CDR2 as SVGAGI. Trimming cost V 9 bases and J 2 bases, with 11 bases left between them. The CDR3 sequence: CASTAITYEQYF. CDR3 nucleotide sequence: TGTGCCAGTACCGCCATCACCTACGAGCAGTACTTC.

This clonotype was counted many times. The V and J genes are TRBV7-8 and TRBJ2-1; a possible D gene is TRBD1 (6 bases). Trimming took off 2 bases at V and 3 bases at J, with 11 bases between the two ends. This CDR3 contains 15 residues. Germline V lookup: CDR1 SGHVS, CDR2 FQNEAQ. The DNA for the CDR3 is TGTGCCAGCAGCTTATGGGACAACGACTACAATGAGCAGTTCTTC. Translation gives CASSLWDNDYNEQFF.

This clonotype was observed a few times. The chain recombines TRBV27 with TRBJ2-3; D remains ambiguous. CDR1 and CDR2 (germline): MNHEY, SMNVEV (reference sequence). The germline V and J ends were trimmed by 2 bases and 4 bases, with 10 bases remaining between them. The CDR3 has 14 amino acids. The CDR3 nucleotides read TGTGCCAGCAGTTTAGGGCCCTTCGCAGATACGCAGTATTTT. Its translation: CASSLGPFADTQYF.

The chain couples TRBV5-1 to TRBJ1-6; possible D gene TRBD1, 6 bases. CDR1 is SGHRS and CDR2 is YFSETQ in the germline V gene. The length of the CDR3 is 16 residues. V was cut by 1 base and J by 9 bases, with 17 bases left in between. In DNA form, the CDR3 reads TGCGCCAGCAGCTTGCCCACCTTGGGAGGGGGTTCACCCCTCCACTTT. This codes for CASSLPTLGGGSPLHF. Full variable domain (outside the CDR3, taken from reference TRBV5-1 and TRBJ1-6): KAGVTQTPRYLIKTRGQQVTLSCSPISGHRSVSWYQQTPGQGLQFLFEYFSETQRNKGNFPGRFSGRQFSNSRSEMNVSTLELGDSALYLCASSLPTLGGGSPLHFGNGTRLTVT.

V gene TRBV30 combines with J gene TRBJ1-1, with TRBD1 as a possible D gene (5 bases). V lost 4 bases and J lost 6, with 24 bases in between. Germline CDR1 GTSNPN, CDR2 SVGIG (reference sequence). The CDR3 sequence is 16 residues long. The CDR3 loop reads CAWTPGSGTIGAEAFF. CDR3 nucleotide sequence: TGTGCCTGGACGCCCGGCTCAGGGACCATTGGCGCTGAAGCTTTCTTT.